A selection of T cell receptor beta chains follows, all from one sample in a study of control samples from healthy donors and cancer patients. Profiling relied on immunoSEQ multiplex PCR, and the TCRdb table lists in-frame clones only, not all of them. The sample records tens of thousands of clones, approximately 89% being singletons. The sample taken for sequencing was PBMCs. The origin of the receptors is a woman aged 35 to 49 with head and neck cancer. The CDR3 runs from the conserved cysteine through the conserved F or W. A D gene is named only where the DNA matches it firmly. The size field is filled for only some rows; it gives once, few, many or a size class.

length | J | V | size | D | DNA | CDR3
15 | TRBJ2-5 | TRBV9 | - | - | TGTGCCAGCAGCGTAGCCCCAGGGCAGGGGGAGACCCAGTACTTC | CASSVAPGQGETQYF
13 | TRBJ2-6 | TRBV15 | - | TRBD1 | TGTGCCACCAGCAGAGTACAGGGGGCGCCCCTGACTTTC | CATSRVQGAPLTF
17 | TRBJ2-2 | TRBV4-2 | - | - | TGTGCCAGCAGCCAAGAAGTGGGACGGATGAACACCGGGGAGCTGTTTTTT | CASSQEVGRMNTGELFF
15 | TRBJ2-7 | TRBV7-9 | - | TRBD2 | TGTGCCAGCAGCGTTCCTAGCGGACCTACCTACGAGCAGTACTTC | CASSVPSGPTYEQYF
15 | TRBJ1-4 | TRBV5-1 | - | - | TGCGCCAGCAGACCCACAGGGTCAACTAATGAAAAACTGTTTTTT | CASRPTGSTNEKLFF
13 | TRBJ2-1 | TRBV9 | - | TRBD1 | TGTGCCAGCAGCACCACGACAGGGAATGAGCAGTTCTTC | CASSTTTGNEQFF
15 | TRBJ1-5 | TRBV6-2/TRBV6-3 | - | - | TGTGCCAGCAGTCTCCCTGCCGGGGGGTATCAGCCCCAGCATTTT | CASSLPAGGYQPQHF
14 | TRBJ2-7 | TRBV18 | - | TRBD1 | TGTGCCAGCTCACCACTGGACAGGGGCGAAGAGCAGTACTTC | CASSPLDRGEEQYF
13 | TRBJ1-1 | TRBV18 | once | - | TGTGCCAGCTCACCGGGACGACAGTCCGAAGCTTTCTTT | CASSPGRQSEAFF
13 | TRBJ1-2 | TRBV11-2 | - | - | TGTGCCAGCAGCTTGTGGGCTAACTATGGCTACACCTTC | CASSLWANYGYTF
13 | TRBJ2-1 | TRBV4-2 | - | - | TGTGCCAGCAGCCAAGATTGGCGGAATGAGCAGTTCTTC | CASSQDWRNEQFF
15 | TRBJ1-6 | TRBV7-9 | - | - | TGTGCCAGCAGCCCGACAAACTCCTATAATTCACCCCTCCACTTT | CASSPTNSYNSPLHF
15 | TRBJ2-7 | TRBV5-5 | - | TRBD1 | TGTGCCAGCAGCTTCATGGGACAGGGTTTCTACGAGCAGTACTTC | CASSFMGQGFYEQYF
14 | TRBJ1-2 | TRBV3-1/TRBV3-2 | - | - | TGTGCCAGCAGCCCCCGTGGCAGGAGCTATGGCTACACCTTC | CASSPRGRSYGYTF
19 | TRBJ2-3 | TRBV3-1/TRBV3-2 | - | TRBD2 | TGTGCCAGCAGCCGAAGAGGGACTAGCGGGGGGGCCCTCACAGATACGCAGTATTTT | CASSRRGTSGGALTDTQYF
13 | TRBJ2-1 | TRBV19 | - | - | TGTGCCAGTACAACGGGGCTGCGGAATGAGCAGTTCTTC | CASTTGLRNEQFF
15 | TRBJ2-5 | TRBV5-6 | - | TRBD1 | TGTGCCAGCAGCTCTTTGGGACAGGGGCGGGAGACCCAGTACTTC | CASSSLGQGRETQYF
17 | TRBJ1-6 | TRBV6-1 | once | - | TGTGCCAGCAGTGTCACGCGGGGGAGCTCCTATAATTCACCCCTCCACTTT | CASSVTRGSSYNSPLHF
15 | TRBJ1-2 | TRBV27 | - | - | TGTGCCAGCAGTTTATTTCGGGCGGGTGGCTATGGCTACACCTTC | CASSLFRAGGYGYTF
11 | TRBJ1-2 | TRBV29-1 | - | - | TGCAGCGTTGAAGGGGTTAATGGCTACACCTTC | CSVEGVNGYTF
14 | TRBJ1-6 | TRBV7-2 | - | TRBD1 | TGTGCCAGCAGCTACGGGACAGGTGGTACACCCCTCCACTTT | CASSYGTGGTPLHF
14 | TRBJ1-1 | TRBV7-9 | - | - | TGTGCCAGCAGCTTAAGGGGGGGTGGAACTGAAGCTTTCTTT | CASSLRGGGTEAFF
17 | TRBJ2-3 | TRBV7-8 | - | - | TGTGCCAGCAGCTTATGGGCGGGACCAGTAAGCACAGATACGCAGTATTTT | CASSLWAGPVSTDTQYF
17 | TRBJ1-4 | TRBV6-1 | - | TRBD1 | TGTGCCAGCAGTGAAAGGGCCCTGACAGGGGGGAGTGAAAAACTGTTTTTT | CASSERALTGGSEKLFF
17 | TRBJ1-2 | TRBV5-4 | - | - | TGTGCCAGCTCGACGGGTGTTACTCGGGTCGGTAGCTATGGCTACACCTTC | CASSTGVTRVGSYGYTF
13 | TRBJ1-1 | TRBV18 | - | - | TGTGCCAGCTCACCTTCCCAGAACACTGAAGCTTTCTTT | CASSPSQNTEAFF
15 | TRBJ1-3 | TRBV6-6 | - | - | TGTGCCAGCAGTCTCCGGGCAGTCTCTGGAAACACCATATATTTT | CASSLRAVSGNTIYF
16 | TRBJ2-1 | TRBV7-8 | - | TRBD1 | TGTGCCAGCAGCGTCCGGGACAGGAACTCCTACAATGAGCAGTTCTTC | CASSVRDRNSYNEQFF
19 | TRBJ2-1 | TRBV7-9 | few | TRBD1 | TGTGCCAGCAGCTTCGGGCACAGGACAGGGACCAAGCCCCTAAATGAGCAGTTCTTC | CASSFGHRTGTKPLNEQFF
12 | TRBJ2-2 | TRBV18 | - | - | TGTGCCAGCTCACCAGACCCCGGGGAGCTGTTTTTT | CASSPDPGELFF
16 | TRBJ2-2 | TRBV7-9 | - | - | TGTGCCAGCAGCCCCGGACAGAACTCGAACACCGGGGAGCTGTTTTTT | CASSPGQNSNTGELFF
12 | TRBJ2-7 | TRBV9 | - | - | TGTGCCAGCAGCGGAGATGGCCACGAGCAGTACTTC | CASSGDGHEQYF
13 | TRBJ1-5 | TRBV27 | few | - | TGTGCCAGCAGTCCTTATAGCAATCAGCCCCAGCATTTT | CASSPYSNQPQHF
13 | TRBJ1-1 | TRBV4-2 | - | - | TGTGCCAGCAGCCAAGGGCCAGAAACTGAAGCTTTCTTT | CASSQGPETEAFF
13 | TRBJ1-2 | TRBV3-1/TRBV3-2 | - | - | TGTGCCAGCAGCCAAAACACCTTCTATGGCTACACCTTC | CASSQNTFYGYTF
15 | TRBJ2-2 | TRBV5-1 | - | - | TGCGCCAGCAGCTTGGACTACCAAGGGACCGGGGAGCTGTTTTTT | CASSLDYQGTGELFF
14 | TRBJ1-1 | TRBV7-9 | - | - | TGTGCCAGCAGACCCGACAGAATGAACACTGAAGCTTTCTTT | CASRPDRMNTEAFF
17 | TRBJ1-1 | TRBV5-1 | - | TRBD1 | TGCGCCAGCAGCTTGGGTGACAGGGGAGAGGTAGGCACTGAAGCTTTCTTT | CASSLGDRGEVGTEAFF
15 | TRBJ1-1 | TRBV18 | - | TRBD1 | TGTGCCAGCTCACCCCGGACAGGGGCGGACACTGAAGCTTTCTTT | CASSPRTGADTEAFF
13 | TRBJ2-1 | TRBV28 | once | TRBD1 | TGTGCCAGCAGCGGGACAGGGAGGAATGAGCAGTTCTTC | CASSGTGRNEQFF
13 | TRBJ2-7 | TRBV5-4 | once | - | TGTGCCAGCAGCCCCCCGGGGTCCTACGAGCAGTACTTC | CASSPPGSYEQYF
14 | TRBJ2-7 | TRBV13 | - | - | TGTGCCAGCAGCTTAGGGCAGGGGAGGAACGAGCAGTACTTC | CASSLGQGRNEQYF
14 | TRBJ2-2 | TRBV4-2 | - | TRBD2 | TGTGCCAGCAGCACTAGCGGGGGGGGCGGGGAGCTGTTTTTT | CASSTSGGGGELFF
16 | TRBJ2-3 | TRBV6-5 | - | TRBD1 | TGTGCCAGCAGTTATTACGGGACAGGGGGAACAGATACGCAGTATTTT | CASSYYGTGGTDTQYF
14 | TRBJ1-2 | TRBV6-5 | - | - | - | CASSTSMPVGGYTF
15 | TRBJ1-2 | TRBV3-1/TRBV3-2 | - | - | TGTGCCAGCAGCCGGCGGGGGGGCCTTAACTATGGCTACACCTTC | CASSRRGGLNYGYTF
15 | TRBJ1-1 | TRBV7-2 | - | - | TGTGCCAGCAGCGAGAGGGCAGGAGGGAGCACTGAAGCTTTCTTT | CASSERAGGSTEAFF
16 | TRBJ2-2 | TRBV9 | - | - | TGTGCCAGCAGCGTCCGAGGGGACCAAACATCCGGGGAGCTGTTTTTT | CASSVRGDQTSGELFF
14 | TRBJ2-7 | TRBV7-2 | - | - | TGTGCCAGCAGCTCTTATCAGGGATCCTACGAGCAGTACTTC | CASSSYQGSYEQYF
16 | TRBJ1-5 | TRBV27 | - | TRBD1 | TGTGCCAGCAGCCCTGGGACAGGGCGGGAGAATCAGCCCCAGCATTTT | CASSPGTGRENQPQHF
17 | TRBJ2-1 | TRBV19 | - | - | TGTGCCAGTAGTACCCGACAGGGACTAAGCTCCTACAATGAGCAGTTCTTC | CASSTRQGLSSYNEQFF
15 | TRBJ1-1 | TRBV6-5 | - | - | TGTGCCAGCAGTTATGGCCGGGGGCATAACACTGAAGCTTTCTTT | CASSYGRGHNTEAFF
17 | TRBJ1-1 | TRBV7-9 | - | TRBD1 | TGTGCCAGCAGCCCCCGACAGGGAAATTACCGGGTCACTGAAGCTTTCTTT | CASSPRQGNYRVTEAFF
13 | TRBJ2-7 | TRBV21-1 | - | - | TGTGCCAGCAGCATGCTAGGATTACGGGAGCAGTACTTC | CASSMLGLREQYF
17 | TRBJ2-3 | TRBV5-1 | - | - | TGCGCCAGCAGCTTGGTTGGCAGGGCAGGTTACACAGATACGCAGTATTTT | CASSLVGRAGYTDTQYF
16 | TRBJ2-7 | TRBV7-8 | - | TRBD2 | TGTGCCAGCAGCTCCCGTTCTAGCGGGGGGGCCTACGAGCAGTACTTC | CASSSRSSGGAYEQYF